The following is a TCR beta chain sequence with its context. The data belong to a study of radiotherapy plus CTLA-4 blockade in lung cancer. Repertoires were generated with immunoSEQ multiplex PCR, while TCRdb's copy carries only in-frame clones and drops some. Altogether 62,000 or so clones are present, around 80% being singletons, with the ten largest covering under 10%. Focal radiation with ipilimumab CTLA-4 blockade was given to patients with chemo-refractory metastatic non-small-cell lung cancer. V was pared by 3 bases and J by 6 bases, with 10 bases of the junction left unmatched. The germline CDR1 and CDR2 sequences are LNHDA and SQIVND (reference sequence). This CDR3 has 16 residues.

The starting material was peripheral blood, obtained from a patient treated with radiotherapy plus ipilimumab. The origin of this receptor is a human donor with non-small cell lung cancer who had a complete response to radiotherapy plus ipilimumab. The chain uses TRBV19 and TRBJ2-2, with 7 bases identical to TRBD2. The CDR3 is CASSIPGRESPGELFF. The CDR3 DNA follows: TGTGCCAGTAGTATTCCGGGGCGGGAGAGTCCCGGGGAGCTGTTTTTT. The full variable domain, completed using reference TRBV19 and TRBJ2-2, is DGGITQSPKYLFRKEGQNVTLSCEQNLNHDAMYWYRQDPGQGLRLIYYSQIVNDFQKGDIAEGYSVSREKKESFPLTVTSAQKNPTAFYLCASSIPGRESPGELFFGEGSRLTVL.